Sequencing of this T cell receptor (beta chain) was carried out in a study of T cells in localized non-small cell lung cancer. Study-wide results and caveats: In adjacent lung appeared a median about 58 of the top 100 tumor clones. Clonality of T cells reached its maximum in uninvolved adjacent lung, surpassing tumor. An association was observed between higher blood T cell density and longer overall survival. One tumor region alone was sequenced, and heterogeneity therefore remains possible.

The CDR3 covers 15 residues. The V gene's germline CDR1 is LGHNA and CDR2 YNFKEQ. Trimming removed 0 bases from V and 7 bases from J, with 10 bases in between. On this clone: Its antigen is currently unknown.

TCRdb's table, derived via immunoSEQ multiplex PCR, lists solely in-frame clones and lacks some. The table shows 100,000 or so clones, with approximately 91% occurring only once. The sequence came from a woman aged 40 to 75 with stage II squamous cell lung carcinoma. V and J are TRBV4-2 and TRBJ1-6; D is uncertain. Sequences were derived from PBMCs, sampled before any cancer treatment. Written as DNA, the CDR3 is TGTGCCAGCAGCCAAGAGTCGGGGTCGAATTCACCCCTCCACTTT. It encodes CASSQESGSNSPLHF.